This T cell receptor beta chain came from a study of shared clonotypes between healthy human individuals. The assay was carried out at the deep level. Each cell subset's genomic DNA was divided evenly among several immunoSEQ plates. The data were produced by immunoSEQ multiplex PCR, yet TCRdb's version contains in-frame clones alone and is incomplete. This table holds approximately 840,000 clones, around 96% found once. Naive CD8 cells were CD45RO-negative, positively selected for CCR7, excluding terminally differentiated effector memory CD45RA+ cells. Every donor was a Caucasian adult from Nashville, Tennessee. V was pared by 3 bases and J by 8 bases, with 14 bases between. Germline CDR1 is MNHEY and CDR2 is SMNVEV (reference sequence). The CDR3 totals 14 residues. General study results and limits: Researchers sampled only blood; tissue repertoires likely differ.

A word on this clone: The antigen remains undetermined.

The TCR comes from a man aged 30 to 39 in good health. Sequencing was performed on naive CD8+ T cells sorted from blood. J is TRBJ2-1 and V is TRBV27; weak D call: TRBD2 (6 bases). CDR3 amino acids: CASSLTGSPDEQFF. In DNA, the CDR3 is TGTGCCAGCAGTTTGACCGGGAGTCCTGATGAGCAGTTCTTC.